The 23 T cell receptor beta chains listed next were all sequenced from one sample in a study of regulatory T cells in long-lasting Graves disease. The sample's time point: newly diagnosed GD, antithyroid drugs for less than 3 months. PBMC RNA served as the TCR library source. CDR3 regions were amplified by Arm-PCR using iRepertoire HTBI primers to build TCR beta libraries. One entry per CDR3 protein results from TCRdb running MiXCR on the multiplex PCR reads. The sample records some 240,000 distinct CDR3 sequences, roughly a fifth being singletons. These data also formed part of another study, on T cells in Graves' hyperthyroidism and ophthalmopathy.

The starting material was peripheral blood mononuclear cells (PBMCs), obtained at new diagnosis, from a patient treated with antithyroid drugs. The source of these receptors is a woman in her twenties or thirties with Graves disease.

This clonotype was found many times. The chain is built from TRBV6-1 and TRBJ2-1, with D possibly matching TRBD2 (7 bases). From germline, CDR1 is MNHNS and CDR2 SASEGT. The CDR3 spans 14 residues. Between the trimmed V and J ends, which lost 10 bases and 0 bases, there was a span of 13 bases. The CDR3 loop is CATAGASSYNEQFF. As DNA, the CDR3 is TGTGCCACCGCGGGGGCGAGCTCCTACAATGAGCAGTTCTTC.

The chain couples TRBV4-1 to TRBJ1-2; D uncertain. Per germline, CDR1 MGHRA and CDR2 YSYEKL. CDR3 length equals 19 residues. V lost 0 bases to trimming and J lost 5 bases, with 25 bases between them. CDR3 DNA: TGCGCCAGCAGCCAAGATCGGAGGAGTGGGAAAACGAATCAATATGGCTACACCTTC. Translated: CASSQDRRSGKTNQYGYTF.

The CDR3 DNA sequence: TGTGCCAGCAACAGACAGGGGAGGGACACTGAAGCTTTCTTT. Translating gives CASNRQGRDTEAFF. The chain employs TRBV5-4 and TRBJ1-1; 8 positions match TRBD1. This CDR3 comprises 14 residues. V shed 6 bases and J 3 bases; nucleotides not matched to a gene: 7. Per the germline V gene, CDR1 is SGHNT and CDR2 is YYREEE (reference sequence).

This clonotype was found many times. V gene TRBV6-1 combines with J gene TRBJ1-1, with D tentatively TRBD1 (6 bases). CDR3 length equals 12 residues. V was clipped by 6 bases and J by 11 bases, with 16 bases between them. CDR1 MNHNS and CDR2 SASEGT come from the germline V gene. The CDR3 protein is CASSRKGQRAFF. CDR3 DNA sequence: TGTGCCAGCAGCAGAAAAGGACAGCGGGCTTTCTTT.

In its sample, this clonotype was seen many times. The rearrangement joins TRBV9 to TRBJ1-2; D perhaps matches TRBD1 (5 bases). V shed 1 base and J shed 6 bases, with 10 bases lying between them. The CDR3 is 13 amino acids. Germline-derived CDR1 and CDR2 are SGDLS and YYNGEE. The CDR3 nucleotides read TGTGCCAGCAGCGTATTGTCAGGGAATGGCTACACCTTC. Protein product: CASSVLSGNGYTF. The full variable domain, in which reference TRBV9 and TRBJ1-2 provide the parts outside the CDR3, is DSGVTQTPKHLITATGQRVTLRCSPRSGDLSVYWYQQSLDQGLQFLIQYYNGEERAKGNILERFSAQQFPDLHSELNLSSLELGDSALYFCASSVLSGNGYTFGSGTRLTVV.

CDR3 bases: TGTGCCAGCAGCGTAGGAGGGGCTAGCGGTTACAATGAGCAGTTCTTC. It is translated as CASSVGGASGYNEQFF. This chain uses TRBV9 with TRBJ2-1; the match to TRBD2 covers 7 bases. CDR1 and CDR2 (germline): SGDLS, YYNGEE. CDR3 length equals 16 residues. After removal of 0 bases from V and 4 bases from J, the junction contained 7 bases not matched to a gene.

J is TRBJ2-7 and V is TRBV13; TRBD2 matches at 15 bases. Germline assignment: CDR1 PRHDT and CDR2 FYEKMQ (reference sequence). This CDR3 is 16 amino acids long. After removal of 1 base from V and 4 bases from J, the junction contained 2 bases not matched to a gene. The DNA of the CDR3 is TGTGCCAGCAGCTTAGTCGGACTAGCGGGGGGGTACGAGCAGTACTTC. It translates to CASSLVGLAGGYEQYF.

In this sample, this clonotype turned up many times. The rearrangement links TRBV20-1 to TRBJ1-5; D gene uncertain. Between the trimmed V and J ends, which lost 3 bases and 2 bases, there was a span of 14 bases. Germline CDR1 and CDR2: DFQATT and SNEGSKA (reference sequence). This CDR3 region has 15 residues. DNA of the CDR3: TGCAGTGCTAGTTTTACGGCTTTCGGCAATCAGCCCCAGCATTTT. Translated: CSASFTAFGNQPQHF.

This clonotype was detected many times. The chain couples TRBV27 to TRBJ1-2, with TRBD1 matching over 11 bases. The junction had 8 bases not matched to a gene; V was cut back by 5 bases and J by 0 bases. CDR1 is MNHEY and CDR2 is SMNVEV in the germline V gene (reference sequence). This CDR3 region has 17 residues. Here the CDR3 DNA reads TGTGCCAGCAGTCCAGGGACAGGGGGTGATTCTAACTATGGCTACACCTTC. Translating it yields CASSPGTGGDSNYGYTF.

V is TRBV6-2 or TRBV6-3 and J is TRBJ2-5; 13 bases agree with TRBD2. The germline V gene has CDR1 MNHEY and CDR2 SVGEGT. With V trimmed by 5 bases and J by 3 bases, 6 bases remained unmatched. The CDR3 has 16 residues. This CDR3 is CASSIGLAGAKETQYF. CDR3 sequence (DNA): TGTGCCAGCAGTATCGGACTAGCGGGAGCTAAAGAGACCCAGTACTTC.

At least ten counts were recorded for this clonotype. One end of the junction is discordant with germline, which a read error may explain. The CDR3 DNA reads TGTGCCAGCAGCTTCGACAGGGTCTCGTCAGATACGCAGTATTTT. It is translated as CASSFDRVSSDTQYF. The J gene is TRBJ2-3, the V gene TRBV5-1, with TRBD1 identical over 7 bases. The CDR3 has 15 amino acids. Germline lookup yields CDR1 SGHRS and CDR2 YFSETQ.

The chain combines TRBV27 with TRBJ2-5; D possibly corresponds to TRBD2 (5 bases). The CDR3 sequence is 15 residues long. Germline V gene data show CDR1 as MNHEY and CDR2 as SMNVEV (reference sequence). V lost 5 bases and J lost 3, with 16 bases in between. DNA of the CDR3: TGTGCCAGCAGTCTCCACCGGGAACTAAAAGAGACCCAGTACTTC. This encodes CASSLHRELKETQYF.

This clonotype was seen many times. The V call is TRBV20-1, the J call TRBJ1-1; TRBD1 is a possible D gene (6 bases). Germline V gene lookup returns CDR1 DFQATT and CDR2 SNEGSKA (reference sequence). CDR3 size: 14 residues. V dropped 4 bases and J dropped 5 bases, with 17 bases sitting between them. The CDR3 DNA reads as TGCAGTGCTATGGGGACATCGCTCGCGACTGAAGCTTTCTTT. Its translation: CSAMGTSLATEAFF.

The CDR3 nucleotides are TGCAGTGCTTTGCAGGACGGACTCTTCTATGGCTACACCTTC. This translates into CSALQDGLFYGYTF. The genes are TRBV20-1 and TRBJ1-2; D call uncertain. Germline V gene data show CDR1 as DFQATT and CDR2 as SNEGSKA (reference sequence). Trimming took off 5 bases at V and 4 bases at J, with 17 bases between the two ends. CDR3 length: 14 amino acids.

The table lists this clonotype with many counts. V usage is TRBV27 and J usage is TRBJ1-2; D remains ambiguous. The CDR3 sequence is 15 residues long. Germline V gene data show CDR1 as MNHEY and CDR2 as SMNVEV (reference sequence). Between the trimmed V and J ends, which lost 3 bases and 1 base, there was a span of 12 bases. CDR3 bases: TGTGCCAGCAGTTTTGCAATTTGGGGTAACTATGGCTACACCTTC. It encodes CASSFAIWGNYGYTF.

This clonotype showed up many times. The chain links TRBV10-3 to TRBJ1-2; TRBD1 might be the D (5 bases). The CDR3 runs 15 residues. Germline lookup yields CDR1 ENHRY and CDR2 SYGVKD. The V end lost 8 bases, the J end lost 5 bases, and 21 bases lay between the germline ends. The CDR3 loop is CAIQRGGFSQYGYTF. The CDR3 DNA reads TGTGCCATCCAGCGGGGCGGGTTCTCACAATATGGCTACACCTTC.

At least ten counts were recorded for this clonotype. The CDR3 nucleotides read TGCGCCAGCAGCTTGGTACCCGGGGGCAACAATGAGCAGTTCTTC. Amino acid sequence: CASSLVPGGNNEQFF. V is TRBV5-1 and J is TRBJ2-1; D possibly uses TRBD1 or TRBD2 (6 bases each). The CDR3 spans 15 residues. Germline CDR1 is SGHRS and CDR2 is YFSETQ. V was shortened by 0 bases and J by 5 bases, with 12 bases between the two germline ends.

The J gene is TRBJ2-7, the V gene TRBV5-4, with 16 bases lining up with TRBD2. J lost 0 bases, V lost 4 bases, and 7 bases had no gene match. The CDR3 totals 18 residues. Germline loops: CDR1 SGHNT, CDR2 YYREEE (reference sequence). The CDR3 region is CASSPAGLAGGPSYEQYF. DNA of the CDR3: TGTGCCAGCAGCCCTGCGGGACTAGCGGGGGGGCCCTCCTACGAGCAGTACTTC.

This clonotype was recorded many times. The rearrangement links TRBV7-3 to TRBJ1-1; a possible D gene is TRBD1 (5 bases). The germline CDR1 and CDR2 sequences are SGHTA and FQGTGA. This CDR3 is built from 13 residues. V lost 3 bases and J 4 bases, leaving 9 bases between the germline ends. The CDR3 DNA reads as TGTGCCAGCAGCTTCACAGGCCCCACTGAAGCTTTCTTT. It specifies CASSFTGPTEAFF.

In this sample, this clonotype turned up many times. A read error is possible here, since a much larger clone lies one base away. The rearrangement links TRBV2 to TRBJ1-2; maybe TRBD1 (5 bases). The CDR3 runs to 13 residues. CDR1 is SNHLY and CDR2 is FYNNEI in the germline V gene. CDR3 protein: CASKDSANYGCTF. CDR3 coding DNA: TGTGCCAGCAAAGACAGCGCCAACTATGGCTGCACCTTC.

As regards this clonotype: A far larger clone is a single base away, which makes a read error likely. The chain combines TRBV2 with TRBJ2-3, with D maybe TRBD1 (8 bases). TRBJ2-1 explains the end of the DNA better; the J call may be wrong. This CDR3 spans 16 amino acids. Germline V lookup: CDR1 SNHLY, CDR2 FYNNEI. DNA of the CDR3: TGTGCCAGCGGCACTCCCAGGGGGCTCGGGGGGTATGAGCAGTTCTTC. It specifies CASGTPRGLGGYEQFF.

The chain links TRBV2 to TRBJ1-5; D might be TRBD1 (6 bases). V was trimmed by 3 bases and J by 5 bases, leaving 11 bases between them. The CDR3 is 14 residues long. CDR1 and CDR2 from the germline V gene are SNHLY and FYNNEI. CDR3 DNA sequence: TGTGCCAGCAGTGAGCGGGGGGCGTATCAGCCCCAGCATTTT. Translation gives CASSERGAYQPQHF.

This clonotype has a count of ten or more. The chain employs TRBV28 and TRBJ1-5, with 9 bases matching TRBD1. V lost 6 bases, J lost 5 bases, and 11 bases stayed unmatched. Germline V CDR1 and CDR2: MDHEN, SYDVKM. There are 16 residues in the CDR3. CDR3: CASSPGTGRIDQPQHF. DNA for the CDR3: TGTGCCAGCAGCCCCGGGACAGGGCGTATAGATCAGCCCCAGCATTTT.